This TCR beta chain emerged from a study of Ad26.COV2.S vaccination and SARS-CoV-2 variants. At the level of the study: Ad26.COV2.S shots went into the muscle once or twice, 56 days apart. Study-wide results and limits: Total T cell responses were possibly underestimated by TCR breadth and depth analyses. With respect to non-spike TCR breadth, vaccine and placebo recipients were similar.

Points on this clone: Antigen specificity is unknown.

Sequenced by immunoSEQ multiplex PCR; TCRdb stores in-frame clones only, minus some. There are under 550,000 clones in the sample; roughly 88% occur only once, and approximately 4% lies in the top ten. V lost 7 bases, J lost 6 bases, and 12 bases lay in between. CDR3 length: 12 residues. CDR1 and CDR2 (germline): MDHEN, SYDVKM. Treatment reported: some 20 received Ad26.COV2.S at low or high dose, single or two shots; a few received placebo; per-sample allocation not given. Sampling occurred on day 63 after the first vaccine or placebo injection. The clonotype originates from a person aged 18 to 65 who received the Ad26.COV2.S COVID-19 vaccine or a placebo. The chain carries TRBV28 and TRBJ1-2; a weak D match, TRBD1 (5 bases). Sample: peripheral blood, taken in a trial of Ad26.COV2.S vaccine versus placebo. This CDR3 reads CASIRWGDGYTF. The CDR3 coding sequence is TGTGCCAGCATCCGGTGGGGGGATGGCTACACCTTC.